This T cell receptor (beta chain) was recorded in a study of identical twins. TCRdb called the 5' RACE reads again in MiXCR, with one record for every CDR3 protein. Of some 500,000 distinct CDR3 sequences listed, around 20% are singletons. Overall study findings and caveats: Out-of-frame TCR alpha sharing in monozygotic twins exceeded recombination model predictions. Conclusions leaned on cross-sectional statistical analysis and did not track the same donors over time.

The table lists this clonotype with a few counts. No antigen is known for it. CDR1 and CDR2 (germline): MGHDK, SYGVNS. Trimming stripped 3 bases from V and 8 bases from J, with 7 bases between. CDR3 length equals 11 residues. This same sample was also part of a study on T cells expressing NK-cell markers. This second study notes: CD3+CD56+NKG2C+, CD3+CD56+NKG2C- and CD3+CD56-NKG2C+ T cells, once sorted, supplied the TCR beta repertoires. Sequencing covered eight donors, seven HCMV-seropositive and one seronegative.

The sequenced material came from CD4+ T cells sorted from blood. The chain recombines TRBV25-1 with TRBJ1-2; TRBD1 is a possible D gene (6 bases). The clonotype originates from a young woman in good health. DNA for the CDR3: TGTGCCAGCAGTGACAGGGGAGGCTACACCTTC. It specifies CASSDRGGYTF.